This TCR beta chain was captured in a study of blood T cell repertoires in COVID-19. Across the whole study: Donors in the United States, Italy and Spain gave samples during acute or convalescent COVID-19. Sources were T cells, B-cell-depleted T cells, or PBMCs; the material itself was cDNA or gDNA.

CDR3 length: 16 residues. Between the trimmed V and J ends, which lost 0 bases and 0 bases, there was a span of 11 bases. CDR1 is MNHNY and CDR2 is SVGAGI in the germline V gene (reference sequence). This clone was counted only a few times. TCRdb's copy holds only in-frame clones and misses some; the assay was immunoSEQ multiplex PCR. The sample contains around 100,000 clones, around nine tenths of which appear only once. The origin of this receptor is a man aged 40-55 years with acute or convalescent COVID-19. The chain carries TRBV6-6 and TRBJ2-5; the D gene is possibly TRBD1 (6 bases). Sequencing was carried out using peripheral blood. CDR3 coding DNA: TGTGCCAGCAGTTACTCGGCGGACAGTCACCAAGAGACCCAGTACTTC. This gives the protein CASSYSADSHQETQYF.